The 18 T cell receptor beta chains below all came from one sample that was sequenced in a study of cytomegalovirus exposure and HLA in healthy donors. Use of 60 Vbeta and 13 Jbeta primers characterized the PCR. TCRdb's table, derived via immunoSEQ multiplex PCR, lists solely in-frame clones and lacks some. The sample has some 200,000 clones, roughly 90% seen once. Sequenced input: PBMCs. These receptors came from a woman aged 18-29 years in good health and CMV-seronegative.

The chain links TRBV5-1 to TRBJ2-7; the match to TRBD2 covers 9 bases. The CDR3 is 14 amino acids. Germline CDR1 and CDR2: SGHRS and YFSETQ. V was pared by 0 bases and J by 4 bases, with 2 bases of the junction left unmatched. The DNA for the CDR3 is TGCGCCAGCAGCTTGGGACTAGCGGATTACGAGCAGTACTTC. It translates to CASSLGLADYEQYF.

CDR3 sequence (DNA): TGTGCCAGCAGTTCGGAGGGGTTAGGGACTGAAGCTTTCTTT. This codes for CASSSEGLGTEAFF. The chain joins TRBV2 to TRBJ1-1, with D possibly matching TRBD1 (5 bases). Deletions cut 5 bases from V and 5 bases from J, with 15 bases between. In germline, CDR1 is SNHLY, CDR2 FYNNEI. The CDR3 has 14 residues.

This clone showed up just once. In DNA form, the CDR3 reads TGTGCCAGCAGCTTGCGGGAGGGGACCGGGGAGCTGTTTTTT. It yields the protein CASSLREGTGELFF. The V call is TRBV5-4, the J call TRBJ2-2; TRBD2 matches 8 bases. The CDR3 totals 14 residues. V shed 1 base, J shed 5 bases, and the junction held 1 base outside the gene matches. Germline V gene sequence: CDR1 SGHNT, CDR2 YYREEE (reference sequence). Using reference TRBV5-4 and TRBJ2-2 for the parts outside the CDR3, the full variable domain is ETGVTQSPTHLIKTRGQQVTLRCSSQSGHNTVSWYQQALGQGPQFIFQYYREEENGRGNFPPRFSGLQFPNYSSELNVNALELDDSALYLCASSLREGTGELFFGEGSRLTVL.

This sequence joins TRBV27 and TRBJ2-7; 11 bases fit TRBD1. Trimming took 0 bases from V and 6 from J; bases not matched to a gene: 1. The length of the CDR3 is 14 residues. Germline V gene lookup returns CDR1 MNHEY and CDR2 SMNVEV (reference sequence). The CDR3 spells CASSLSDRGREQYF. In DNA form, the CDR3 reads TGTGCCAGCAGTTTATCGGACAGGGGGCGCGAGCAGTACTTC.

Concerning this clone: Its ends do not fully match the called genes, so a read error is possible. The gene calls are TRBV5-1 and TRBJ2-5; 10 positions match TRBD2. This CDR3 spans 15 amino acids. Germline lookup yields CDR1 SGHRS and CDR2 YFSETQ. The CDR3: CVSSFQGLADATQYF. In DNA form, the CDR3 reads TGCGTCAGCAGCTTTCAAGGACTAGCGGACGCGACCCAGTACTTC.

The CDR3 here is CASSQTQGPKGQPQHF. The CDR3 DNA follows: TGCGCCAGCAGCCAAACACAGGGGCCCAAGGGACAGCCCCAGCATTTT. The rearrangement joins TRBV4-1 to TRBJ1-5; the match to TRBD1 covers 7 bases. Germline loops: CDR1 MGHRA, CDR2 YSYEKL. V trimming: 2 bases; J trimming: 7 bases; junction bases outside the gene matches: 11. CDR3 length equals 16 residues.

The chain employs TRBV9 and TRBJ2-1; D unclear. The germline gives CDR1 SGDLS, CDR2 YYNGEE. V was clipped by 2 bases and J by 0 bases, with 6 bases between them. This CDR3 has 14 residues. CDR3 residues: CASSVTGSYNEQFF. CDR3 coding DNA: TGTGCCAGCAGCGTCACTGGCTCCTACAATGAGCAGTTCTTC. Variable domain in full (rest from reference TRBV9 and TRBJ2-1): DSGVTQTPKHLITATGQRVTLRCSPRSGDLSVYWYQQSLDQGLQFLIQYYNGEERAKGNILERFSAQQFPDLHSELNLSSLELGDSALYFCASSVTGSYNEQFFGPGTRLTVL.

The gene calls are TRBV10-2 and TRBJ1-1; maybe TRBD1 (6 bases). Trimming took 6 bases from V and 3 from J, leaving 11 bases between them. CDR3 length equals 13 residues. CDR1 WSHSY and CDR2 SAAADI come from the germline V gene. The CDR3: CASRGARDTEAFF. The CDR3 DNA reads as TGCGCCAGCAGGGGGGCCCGGGACACTGAAGCTTTCTTT.

The V gene is TRBV15, the J gene TRBJ2-1; the D is unclear. The V gene lost 0 bases and the J gene lost 13 bases, with 4 bases spanning the gap. This CDR3 contains 10 residues. The germline CDR1 and CDR2 sequences are LNHNV and YYDKDF (reference sequence). This CDR3 is CATSREAQFF. The DNA for the CDR3 is TGTGCCACCAGCAGAGAGGCACAGTTCTTC. Looking up the rest from reference TRBV15 and TRBJ2-1 gives the full variable domain: DAMVIQNPRYQVTQFGKPVTLSCSQTLNHNVMYWYQQKSSQAPKLLFHYYDKDFNNEADTPDNFQSRRPNTSFCFLDIRSPGLGDTAMYLCATSREAQFFGPGTRLTVL.

The chain joins TRBV6-6 to TRBJ1-6; 9 bases are a match to TRBD1. Germline lookup yields CDR1 MNHNY and CDR2 SVGAGI (reference sequence). The CDR3 runs to 15 residues. The J segment lost 7 bases and the V segment lost 5 bases, leaving 6 bases of the junction unmatched. CDR3 sequence reads: CASSARQGGNSPLHF. The CDR3 nucleotides are TGTGCCAGCAGTGCCAGACAGGGGGGAAATTCACCCCTCCACTTT.

V and J are TRBV10-3 and TRBJ2-7, with a tentative D call TRBD1 (5 bases). The CDR3 covers 14 residues. The germline V gene encodes CDR1 ENHRY and CDR2 SYGVKD. Trimming took off 2 bases at V and 2 bases at J, with 10 bases between the two ends. The CDR3 DNA reads as TGTGCCATCAGTGAGCCAGACAGACCCTACGAGCAGTACTTC. Encoded protein: CAISEPDRPYEQYF.

This chain connects TRBV23-1 to TRBJ1-1, with TRBD1 matching 9 bases. TRBV23-1 is marked as an open reading frame, function uncertain. Unmatched junction bases numbered 5, after V lost 4 bases and J lost 5 bases. This CDR3 is 14 amino acids long. The CDR3 spells CASSRWDRVTEAFF. Here the CDR3 DNA reads TGCGCCAGCAGTCGATGGGACAGGGTGACTGAAGCTTTCTTT.

The genes are TRBV11-2 and TRBJ2-1; possible D gene TRBD2, 5 bases. Germline V lookup: CDR1 SGHAT, CDR2 FQNNGV. This CDR3 has 14 residues. The V gene lost 1 base and the J gene lost 8 bases, with 12 bases spanning the gap. The CDR3 DNA reads TGTGCCAGCAGCTTAGGAGGGTTATCCGATGAGCAGTTCTTC. Encoded protein: CASSLGGLSDEQFF. The variable domain in full, with the rest retrieved from reference TRBV11-2 and TRBJ2-1, is EAGVAQSPRYKIIEKRQSVAFWCNPISGHATLYWYQQILGQGPKLLIQFQNNGVVDDSQLPKDRFSAERLKGVDSTLKIQPAKLEDSAVYLCASSLGGLSDEQFFGPGTRLTVL.

The chain is built from TRBV5-4 and TRBJ1-4; D is unresolved. Per germline, CDR1 SGHNT and CDR2 YYREEE (reference sequence). With 0 bases removed from V and 7 bases from J, the gap between germline ends came to 10 bases. CDR3 length equals 14 residues. In DNA form, the CDR3 reads TGTGCCAGCAGCTTGGCCGCGGAGGGTGAAAAACTGTTTTTT. The encoded protein is CASSLAAEGEKLFF.

The chain recombines TRBV7-2 with TRBJ1-1; tentative D call: TRBD1 (5 bases). Germline V lookup: CDR1 SGHTA, CDR2 FQGNSA. The V end lost 5 bases, the J end lost 7 bases, and 20 bases lay between the germline ends. The CDR3 is made up of 15 amino acids. CDR3 nucleotide sequence: TGTGCCAGCAGCCGTGGAGGGAGGCCTGGACATGAAGCTTTCTTT. This sequence encodes CASSRGGRPGHEAFF.

The chain couples TRBV11-3 to TRBJ1-5; TRBD1 is a possible D gene (5 bases). Trimming pared 5 bases from V and 5 bases from J, leaving 10 bases between. This CDR3 has 13 amino acids. The germline V gene has CDR1 SGHNT and CDR2 YENEEA. The CDR3 sequence: CASSTSGDQPQHF. In DNA, the CDR3 is TGTGCCAGCAGCACCTCGGGGGATCAGCCCCAGCATTTT. Full variable domain (remainder filled in from reference TRBV11-3 and TRBJ1-5): EAGVVQSPRYKIIEKKQPVAFWCNPISGHNTLYWYLQNLGQGPELLIRYENEEAVDDSQLPKDRFSAERLKGVDSTLKIQPAELGDSAVYLCASSTSGDQPQHFGDGTRLSIL.

The DNA for the CDR3 is TGTGCCAGCAGCTTAGCGCAAGGACGCGGGGCCCAGTACTTC. It yields the protein CASSLAQGRGAQYF. The chain recombines TRBV7-9 with TRBJ2-5, with D tentatively TRBD2 (6 bases). The germline CDR1 and CDR2 sequences are SEHNR and FQNEAQ (reference sequence). The V end was cut by 0 bases, the J end by 9 bases, with 14 bases between. The CDR3 totals 14 residues.

The chain has TRBV2 and TRBJ2-1, with TRBD2 matching over 10 bases. This CDR3 region has 16 residues. Germline V gene lookup returns CDR1 SNHLY and CDR2 FYNNEI. J was trimmed by 1 base and V by 2 bases; bases with no gene match: 2. DNA for the CDR3: TGTGCCAGCAGTGAACTAGCGGGAGTTTCCTACAATGAGCAGTTCTTC. The encoded protein is CASSELAGVSYNEQFF.